The 30 T cell receptor beta chains below all came from one sample that was sequenced in a study of beta chain features in type 1 diabetes. Every isolated RNA sample was fully reverse transcribed, so sequencing captured expressed TCRB transcripts. Some clones are missing from TCRdb's copy, which holds only in-frame ones; the method was immunoSEQ multiplex PCR. In the table there are 450,000 to 550,000 clones, about 29% of which are singletons. Sequencing was done on a sample of naive CD4+ T cells from blood. The receptors originated from a man aged 18-30 years in good health.

This clone was counted only a few times. J is TRBJ2-1 and V is TRBV6-1; TRBD2 matches at 7 bases. This CDR3 has 17 amino acids. V dropped 0 bases and J dropped 0; count of bases not matched to a gene: 5. The germline CDR1 and CDR2 sequences are MNHNS and SASEGT. CDR3 amino acids: CASSEARLAASYNEQFF. CDR3 DNA sequence: TGTGCCAGCAGTGAAGCGCGCCTAGCGGCCTCCTACAATGAGCAGTTCTTC.

The chain joins TRBV23-1 to TRBJ2-1; D unclear. TRBV23-1 is filed as an ORF, its function uncertain. V was cut by 4 bases and J by 0 bases, with 10 bases left in between. The length of the CDR3 is 15 residues. The CDR3 spells CASSLKGCSYNEQFF. CDR3 DNA: TGCGCCAGCAGTCTTAAAGGTTGCTCCTACAATGAGCAGTTCTTC.

This clone has just a few counts. The chain employs TRBV18 and TRBJ1-5, with D perhaps matching TRBD1 (5 bases). Germline-derived CDR1 and CDR2 are KGHSH and LQKENI. CDR3 length: 13 amino acids. With 4 bases removed from V and 5 bases from J, the gap between germline ends came to 9 bases. CDR3 in amino acids: CASSLGRDQPQHF. The CDR3, as DNA: TGTGCCAGCTCACTGGGACGGGATCAGCCCCAGCATTTT. The full variable domain, completed using reference TRBV18 and TRBJ1-5, is NAGVMQNPRHLVRRRGQEARLRCSPMKGHSHVYWYRQLPEEGLKFMVYLQKENIIDESGMPKERFSAEFPKEGPSILRIQQVVRGDSAAYFCASSLGRDQPQHFGDGTRLSIL.

This chain links TRBV28 with TRBJ2-7, with TRBD1 matching over 9 bases. The V gene end was trimmed by 6 bases and the J gene end by 5 bases; junction bases not matched to a gene: 5. From germline, CDR1 is MDHEN and CDR2 SYDVKM. The CDR3 loop spans 13 amino acids. The CDR3 protein is CASSRQGDNEQYF. The CDR3 DNA reads TGTGCCAGCAGCCGACAGGGGGATAACGAGCAGTACTTC.

The chain employs TRBV5-1 and TRBJ2-7; D is unclear. Germline V gene sequence: CDR1 SGHRS, CDR2 YFSETQ. V was shortened by 4 bases and J by 0 bases, with 8 bases between the two germline ends. The CDR3 runs 13 residues. Written as DNA, the CDR3 is TGCGCCAGCAGCCCACTAAGCTCCTACGAGCAGTACTTC. It translates to CASSPLSSYEQYF. Combining the CDR3 with reference TRBV5-1 and TRBJ2-7 gives the whole variable domain KAGVTQTPRYLIKTRGQQVTLSCSPISGHRSVSWYQQTPGQGLQFLFEYFSETQRNKGNFPGRFSGRQFSNSRSEMNVSTLELGDSALYLCASSPLSSYEQYFGPGTRLTVT.

This clone was counted only a few times. This CDR3 is also generated by other DNA sequences in the sample. This sequence joins TRBV6-5 and TRBJ1-5, with 7 bases matching TRBD1. The trim removed 5 bases at V and 7 bases at J, leaving 2 bases unmatched. This CDR3 region has 12 residues. Germline loops: CDR1 MNHEY, CDR2 SVGAGI. In nucleotides, the CDR3 is TGTGCCAGCAGTACAGGGGACCAGCCCCAGCATTTT. Translation gives CASSTGDQPQHF.

This clone was seen more than once but under ten times. This chain connects TRBV30 to TRBJ2-2; D is unresolved. The length of the CDR3 is 12 residues. Deletions cut 4 bases from V and 7 bases from J, with 10 bases between. Looked up from germline, CDR1 is GTSNPN and CDR2 is SVGIG (reference sequence). The CDR3 loop reads CAWTPPFGELFF. The CDR3 DNA sequence: TGTGCCTGGACCCCCCCTTTCGGGGAGCTGTTTTTT.

The gene calls are TRBV14 and TRBJ2-1, with 12 bases identical to TRBD2. Trimming removed 4 bases from V and 8 bases from J; junction bases left unmatched: 6. The CDR3 is 15 amino acids. Germline V gene data show CDR1 as SGHDN and CDR2 as FVKESK. The CDR3 region has the DNA TGTGCCAGCAGCCGCCGACTAGCGGGAGTGGATGAGCAGTTCTTC. Protein sequence: CASSRRLAGVDEQFF.

This clone has just a few counts. The chain has TRBV7-9 and TRBJ1-5; D unclear. V lost 3 bases, J lost 3 bases, and 9 bases lay in between. Germline assignment: CDR1 SEHNR and CDR2 FQNEAQ (reference sequence). There are 14 residues in the CDR3. CDR3 DNA sequence: TGTGCCAGCAGCTTGGCGGGCCTCAATCAGCCCCAGCATTTT. Amino acids: CASSLAGLNQPQHF. Combining the CDR3 with reference TRBV7-9 and TRBJ1-5 gives the whole variable domain DTGVSQNPRHKITKRGQNVTFRCDPISEHNRLYWYRQTLGQGPEFLTYFQNEAQLEKSRLLSDRFSAERPKGSFSTLEIQRTEQGDSAMYLCASSLAGLNQPQHFGDGTRLSIL.

This clone was detected only a few times. The rearrangement joins TRBV7-2 to TRBJ2-6; 9 nucleotides agree with TRBD1. CDR3 length: 18 amino acids. Germline assignment: CDR1 SGHTA and CDR2 FQGNSA. V lost 5 bases to trimming and J lost 3 bases; unmatched junction nucleotides: 11. CDR3 nucleotides: TGTGCCAGCAGCCGGACCGGGACAGGGAAATTTGGGGCCAACGTCCTGACTTTC. The encoded protein is CASSRTGTGKFGANVLTF.

This rearrangement joins TRBV30 to TRBJ1-4; D is uncertain. Germline V gives CDR1 GTSNPN, CDR2 SVGIG (reference sequence). V lost 0 bases to trimming and J lost 0 bases, with 8 bases between them. The CDR3 has 15 amino acids. The CDR3 here is CAWSVRLTTNEKLFF. As DNA, the CDR3 is TGTGCCTGGAGTGTACGCCTGACAACTAATGAAAAACTGTTTTTT.

V gene TRBV6-1 combines with J gene TRBJ1-1; possible D gene TRBD1, 6 bases. V dropped 6 bases and J dropped 8 bases, with 10 bases sitting between them. The CDR3 has 11 amino acids. CDR1 is MNHNS, CDR2 SASEGT, per germline. As DNA, the CDR3 is TGTGCCAGCAGAAACAGGGACGAAGCTTTCTTT. The encoded protein is CASRNRDEAFF.

Only a few counts were recorded for this clone. CDR3 DNA: TGTGCCAGCAGCCTAGACAGGTCAGGCTACACCTTC. Its protein is CASSLDRSGYTF. V usage is TRBV13 and J usage is TRBJ1-2; D perhaps matches TRBD1 (6 bases). Per the germline V gene, CDR1 is PRHDT and CDR2 is FYEKMQ (reference sequence). The V end lost 5 bases, the J end lost 8 bases, and 12 bases lay between the germline ends. This CDR3 region has 12 residues.

The chain couples TRBV9 to TRBJ2-1; D ambiguous. The CDR3 totals 14 residues. Trimming cost V 0 bases and J 6 bases, with 10 bases left between them. Germline V lookup: CDR1 SGDLS, CDR2 YYNGEE. This CDR3 is CASSVALVGNEQFF. The CDR3 DNA sequence: TGTGCCAGCAGCGTAGCTTTAGTTGGCAATGAGCAGTTCTTC. The full variable domain, with the rest looked up from reference TRBV9 and TRBJ2-1, is DSGVTQTPKHLITATGQRVTLRCSPRSGDLSVYWYQQSLDQGLQFLIQYYNGEERAKGNILERFSAQQFPDLHSELNLSSLELGDSALYFCASSVALVGNEQFFGPGTRLTVL.

The CDR3 loop is CASSPELNTEAFF. The CDR3 nucleotides are TGTGCCAGCTCACCAGAATTGAACACTGAAGCTTTCTTT. The chain uses TRBV18 and TRBJ1-1; D is uncertain. This CDR3 is 13 amino acids long. The germline CDR1 and CDR2 sequences are KGHSH and LQKENI. Trimming removed 2 bases at V and 0 bases at J, with 4 bases between.

This clone appeared a few times. The chain is built from TRBV10-3 and TRBJ2-5, with 8 bases lining up with TRBD2. The CDR3 is made up of 13 amino acids. CDR1 and CDR2 (germline): ENHRY, SYGVKD. Trimming removed 9 bases from V and 2 bases from J; junction bases left unmatched: 5. The CDR3 protein is CAIAGAPQETQYF. CDR3 DNA: TGTGCCATAGCGGGAGCCCCGCAAGAGACCCAGTACTTC.

With respect to this clone: The sample has other DNA sequences that encode this CDR3 too. J is TRBJ2-5 and V is TRBV5-1, with TRBD1 matching 9 bases. V lost 5 bases to trimming and J lost 3 bases; unmatched junction nucleotides: 2. Germline CDR1 SGHRS, CDR2 YFSETQ. The CDR3 is 13 residues long. The CDR3 loop reads CASRRDREETQYF. CDR3 nucleotide sequence: TGCGCCAGCAGGCGGGACAGGGAAGAGACCCAGTACTTC. The variable domain in full, completed from reference TRBV5-1 and TRBJ2-5, reads KAGVTQTPRYLIKTRGQQVTLSCSPISGHRSVSWYQQTPGQGLQFLFEYFSETQRNKGNFPGRFSGRQFSNSRSEMNVSTLELGDSALYLCASRRDREETQYFGPGTRLLVL.

This clone was observed a handful of times. The chain couples TRBV2 to TRBJ2-7, with D possibly TRBD2 on 6 matching bases. V shed 3 bases and J shed 5 bases, with 11 bases lying between them. The CDR3 runs 13 residues. The germline V gene encodes CDR1 SNHLY and CDR2 FYNNEI. The CDR3 protein is CASSDVGTHEQYF. CDR3 nucleotide sequence: TGTGCCAGCAGTGACGTCGGGACTCACGAGCAGTACTTC.

This clone showed up just a few times. V gene TRBV5-1 combines with J gene TRBJ2-6; perhaps TRBD2 as D (5 bases). The CDR3 runs 15 residues. Germline lookup yields CDR1 SGHRS and CDR2 YFSETQ. The germline V and J ends were trimmed by 4 bases and 4 bases, with 12 bases remaining between them. The CDR3 bases are TGCGCCAGCAGCGGCCGACTATCCGGGGCCAACGTCCTGACTTTC. It is translated as CASSGRLSGANVLTF.

This clone was seen only a few times. The rearrangement joins TRBV30 to TRBJ2-7; D is unclear. The germline gives CDR1 GTSNPN, CDR2 SVGIG (reference sequence). This CDR3 has 14 residues. V was shortened by 0 bases and J by 0 bases, with 9 bases between the two germline ends. CDR3 sequence (DNA): TGTGCCTGGAGTGTGCGTTTTAGCTCCTACGAGCAGTACTTC. It specifies CAWSVRFSSYEQYF.

The chain couples TRBV5-6 to TRBJ2-7; D not certain. The CDR3 has 13 residues. Trimming cost V 5 bases and J 5 bases, with 14 bases left between them. CDR1 SGHDT and CDR2 YYEEEE come from the germline V gene. The DNA for the CDR3 is TGTGCCAGCAGGCCCATGGGGTCCCACGAGCAGTACTTC. It codes for CASRPMGSHEQYF.

The sample holds a few counts of this clone. V and J are TRBV7-6 and TRBJ2-3; D may be TRBD2 (5 bases). V lost 1 base and J 0 bases, leaving 14 bases between the germline ends. The germline V gene encodes CDR1 SGHVS and CDR2 FNYEAQ. The CDR3 consists of 17 residues. The CDR3, as DNA: TGTGCCAGCAGCTTAGTGGTGCGGGTCCGAAGCACAGATACGCAGTATTTT. It yields the protein CASSLVVRVRSTDTQYF.

This clone came up a few times. V gene TRBV29-1 combines with J gene TRBJ2-7, with a possible D match to TRBD2 (6 bases). Trimming removed 4 bases at V and 2 bases at J, with 12 bases between. CDR3 length equals 13 residues. Germline-derived CDR1 and CDR2 are SQVTM and ANQGSEA. CDR3 residues: CSVAAGGTYEQYF. The CDR3 DNA follows: TGCAGCGTTGCAGCGGGCGGGACCTACGAGCAGTACTTC.

This clone was observed a few times. The V call is TRBV25-1, the J call TRBJ2-2, with D hard to call. V shed 4 bases and J shed 5 bases, with 8 bases lying between them. CDR1 is MGHDK, CDR2 SYGVNS, per germline. This CDR3 region has 13 residues. The CDR3 reads CASSVHRTGELFF. The CDR3 DNA reads as TGTGCCAGCAGTGTCCATAGGACCGGGGAGCTGTTTTTT. Using reference TRBV25-1 and TRBJ2-2 for the parts outside the CDR3, the full variable domain is EADIYQTPRYLVIGTGKKITLECSQTMGHDKMYWYQQDPGMELHLIHYSYGVNSTEKGDLSSESTVSRIRTEHFPLTLESARPSHTSQYLCASSVHRTGELFFGEGSRLTVL.

The chain joins TRBV5-3 to TRBJ2-6, with a weak D call TRBD1 (6 bases). TRBV5-3 is an ORF, and what it does is uncertain. The CDR3 sequence is 16 residues long. V was cut by 4 bases and J by 2 bases, with 13 bases left in between. The chain's CDR3 is CARSVDTGTGANVLTF. The CDR3 nucleotides are TGTGCCAGAAGCGTAGACACAGGGACTGGGGCCAACGTCCTGACTTTC.

The J gene is TRBJ2-1, the V gene TRBV19; 9 nucleotides line up with TRBD1. Germline V CDR1 and CDR2: LNHDA, SQIVND (reference sequence). The CDR3 length is 15 residues. The J segment lost 6 bases and the V segment lost 5 bases, leaving 8 bases of the junction unmatched. CDR3 protein: CASSPDRGLGNEQFF. The CDR3 DNA follows: TGTGCCAGTAGTCCGGACAGGGGACTCGGCAATGAGCAGTTCTTC.

The chain is built from TRBV6-5 and TRBJ1-1, with D hard to call. The CDR3 spans 13 residues. Trimming removed 0 bases from V and 4 bases from J, with 6 bases in between. Germline lookup yields CDR1 MNHEY and CDR2 SVGAGI. This CDR3 is CASSYSGSTEAFF. The CDR3 nucleotides read TGTGCCAGCAGTTACTCAGGGTCCACTGAAGCTTTCTTT.

The chain is built from TRBV5-4 and TRBJ2-3; D is undetermined. Trimming removed 1 base from V and 2 bases from J, with 5 bases in between. The CDR3 extends over 13 amino acids. The V gene's germline CDR1 is SGHNT and CDR2 YYREEE (reference sequence). For the CDR3, the DNA is TGTGCCAGCAGCTTGAAATACACAGATACGCAGTATTTT. Translation: CASSLKYTDTQYF. Variable domain in full (rest from reference TRBV5-4 and TRBJ2-3): ETGVTQSPTHLIKTRGQQVTLRCSSQSGHNTVSWYQQALGQGPQFIFQYYREEENGRGNFPPRFSGLQFPNYSSELNVNALELDDSALYLCASSLKYTDTQYFGPGTRLTVL.

This clone occurred a few times. The chain uses TRBV29-1 and TRBJ2-7; D is possibly TRBD1 (5 bases). V shed 4 bases and J shed 3 bases, with 13 bases lying between them. Germline V gives CDR1 SQVTM, CDR2 ANQGSEA. This CDR3 spans 13 amino acids. The CDR3 nucleotides read TGCAGCGTTGGTACCCAGGGTGACTACGAGCAGTACTTC. This codes for CSVGTQGDYEQYF.

This chain joins TRBV9 and TRBJ2-2; D perhaps matches TRBD2 (5 bases). The CDR3 extends over 17 amino acids. In germline, CDR1 is SGDLS, CDR2 YYNGEE. Trimming took off 1 base at V and 4 bases at J, with 17 bases between the two ends. CDR3 residues: CASSVKLEVARTGELFF. CDR3 DNA sequence: TGTGCCAGCAGCGTAAAATTGGAGGTGGCCCGCACCGGGGAGCTGTTTTTT.